This T cell receptor beta chain was obtained from a study of T-cell memory formation after mild COVID-19. About the study: Each donor largely had its own TCR clusters. Study results and limitations: CD4/CD8 balance held among clones contracting day 15 to 85, and later expanders leaned CD4+.

Sample barcodes and UMIs were carried by the TCR alpha and TCR beta cDNA libraries that 5'RACE generated with constant-segment primers. TCRdb redid the calling of the 5' RACE reads with MiXCR, one entry per CDR3 protein. The sample has approximately 340,000 distinct CDR3 sequences, approximately 15% seen once. Per the germline V gene, CDR1 is LGHNA and CDR2 is YSLEER. The CDR3 loop spans 14 amino acids. Trimming cost V 5 bases and J 6 bases, with 11 bases left between them. In regard to this clonotype: The antigen is unknown.

The sample was PBMCs or a T cell subset sorted from them (not recorded which). The chain links TRBV4-3 to TRBJ1-6; D unclear. This receptor was identified in a man between 18 and 35 years old who had mild COVID-19 (a few samples of this study predate the infection). Cell type and time point are not known. The CDR3 protein is CASSFGIGNSPLHF. For the CDR3, the DNA is TGCGCCAGCAGCTTTGGGATCGGTAATTCACCCCTCCACTTT.